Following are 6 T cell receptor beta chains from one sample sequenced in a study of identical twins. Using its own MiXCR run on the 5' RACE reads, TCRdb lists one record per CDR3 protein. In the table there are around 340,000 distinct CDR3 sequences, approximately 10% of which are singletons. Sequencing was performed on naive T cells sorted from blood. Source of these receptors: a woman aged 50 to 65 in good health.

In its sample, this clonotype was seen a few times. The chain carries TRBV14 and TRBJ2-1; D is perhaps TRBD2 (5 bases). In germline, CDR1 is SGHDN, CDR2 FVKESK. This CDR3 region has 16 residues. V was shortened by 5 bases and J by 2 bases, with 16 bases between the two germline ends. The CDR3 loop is CASSYKRGLPYNEQFF. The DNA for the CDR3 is TGTGCCAGCAGCTACAAGAGAGGACTCCCCTACAATGAGCAGTTCTTC.

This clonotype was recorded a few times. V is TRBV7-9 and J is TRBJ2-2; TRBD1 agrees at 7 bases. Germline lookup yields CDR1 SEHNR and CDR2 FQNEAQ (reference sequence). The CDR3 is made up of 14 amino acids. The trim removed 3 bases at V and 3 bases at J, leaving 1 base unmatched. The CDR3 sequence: CASSFDRDTGELFF. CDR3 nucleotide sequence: TGTGCCAGCAGCTTCGACAGGGACACCGGGGAGCTGTTTTTT.

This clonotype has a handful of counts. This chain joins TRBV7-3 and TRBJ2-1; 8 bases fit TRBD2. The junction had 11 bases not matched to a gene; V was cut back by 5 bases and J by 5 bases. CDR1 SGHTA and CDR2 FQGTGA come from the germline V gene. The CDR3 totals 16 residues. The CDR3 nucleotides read TGTGCCAGCAGCCCCACCGGAGCGGGGGTCAACAATGAGCAGTTCTTC. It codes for CASSPTGAGVNNEQFF.

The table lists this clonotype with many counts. Here the CDR3 DNA reads TGCGCCAGCAGCAAACGCCAGGGATATGAGCAGTTCTTC. Its translation: CASSKRQGYEQFF. This chain joins TRBV5-1 and TRBJ2-1, with D possibly matching TRBD1 (5 bases). This CDR3 comprises 13 residues. The germline CDR1 and CDR2 sequences are SGHRS and YFSETQ. With 4 bases removed from V and 8 bases from J, the gap between germline ends came to 13 bases. The full variable domain, in which reference TRBV5-1 and TRBJ2-1 provide the parts outside the CDR3, is KAGVTQTPRYLIKTRGQQVTLSCSPISGHRSVSWYQQTPGQGLQFLFEYFSETQRNKGNFPGRFSGRQFSNSRSEMNVSTLELGDSALYLCASSKRQGYEQFFGPGTRLTVL.

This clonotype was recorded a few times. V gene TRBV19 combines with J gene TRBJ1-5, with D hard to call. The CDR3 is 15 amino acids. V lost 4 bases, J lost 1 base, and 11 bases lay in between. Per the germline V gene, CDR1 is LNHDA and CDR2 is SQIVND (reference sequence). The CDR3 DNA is TGTGCCAGTAGTAGTGCAGGACCGAGCAATCAGCCCCAGCATTTT. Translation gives CASSSAGPSNQPQHF.

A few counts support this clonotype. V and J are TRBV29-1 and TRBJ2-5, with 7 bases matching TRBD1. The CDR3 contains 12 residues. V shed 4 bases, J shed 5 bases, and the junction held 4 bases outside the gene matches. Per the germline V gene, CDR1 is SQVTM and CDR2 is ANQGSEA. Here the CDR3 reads CSVGQGIETQYF. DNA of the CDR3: TGCAGCGTTGGACAGGGTATTGAGACCCAGTACTTC.